The clone carrying this T cell receptor beta chain occurred many times. The ends were cut back, 2 bases at V and 1 base at J, with 12 bases in the middle. CDR3 length equals 15 residues. CDR1 is SGHRS, CDR2 YFSETQ, per germline. The sample belongs to a study of T cells in Graves' hyperthyroidism and ophthalmopathy. Amplified TCR beta CDR3 regions came from RNA transcripts. When the TCR CDR3 underwent first-round RT-PCR, the HTBI primer set was used. TCRdb itself ran the multiplex PCR reads through MiXCR, one entry per CDR3 protein. The sample contains approximately 570,000 distinct CDR3 sequences, just under 20% of which appear only once.

The chain is built from TRBV5-1 and TRBJ1-1, with D hard to call. Sample: blood. This receptor was obtained from a middle-aged man with Graves' ophthalmopathy. CDR3 sequence (DNA): TGCGCCAGCAGCTTCACTCGGGAGGGGAACACTGAAGCTTTCTTT. Translating it yields CASSFTREGNTEAFF.